Presented here are 15 T cell receptor delta chains from one specimen sequenced in a study of gamma-delta T cells after stem cell transplantation. TCRdb re-called clones from the RT-PCR reads via CATT. The sample totals some 21 delta-chain clones. Sequenced material: gamma-delta T cells. These receptors were taken from a human donor. It is not recorded whose cells these are; they may come from a transplant donor. This table probably holds off-target reads from a library built for another chain.

The chain employs TRDV2 and TRDJ1; 8 bases line up with TRDD3. From germline, CDR1 is GEAIGNYY and CDR2 EKD. The CDR3 runs to 13 residues. Trimming cost V 1 base and J 5 bases; bases outside gene matches: 2. CDR3: CACDTWGMDKLIF. CDR3 DNA sequence: TGTGCCTGTGACACTTGGGGGATGGATAAACTCATCTTT.

This clone showed up just a few times. The V gene is TRDV2, the J gene TRDJ1, with D perhaps given as TRDD2 or TRDD3 (8 bases each). The CDR3 totals 18 residues. V dropped 4 bases and J dropped 0 bases, with 23 bases sitting between them. Germline V lookup: CDR1 GEAIGNYY, CDR2 EKD. Written as DNA, the CDR3 is TGTGCCTGTGAGCCCCTTCCTAGCGGTGGGGGATACACCGATAAACTCATCTTT. It codes for CACEPLPSGGGYTDKLIF.

A few counts support this clone. V usage is TRDV2 and J usage is TRDJ1; 9 nucleotides align to TRDD3. With V trimmed by 0 bases and J by 1 base, 5 bases remained unmatched. The length of the CDR3 is 16 residues. The germline V gene encodes CDR1 GEAIGNYY and CDR2 EKD. The CDR3 DNA reads as TGTGCCTGTGACACCTTACTGGGGGAGCTCACCGATAAACTCATCTTT. Translation gives CACDTLLGELTDKLIF.

The table lists this clone with a few counts. V gene TRDV2 combines with J gene TRDJ1; D unclear. Trimming left V 3 bases short and J 0 bases short, with 19 bases between. The germline CDR1 and CDR2 sequences are GEAIGNYY and EKD. The CDR3 runs to 17 residues. The CDR3 region is CACDPLSDEGYTDKLIF. The CDR3 coding sequence is TGTGCCTGTGACCCTCTTTCGGACGAGGGGTACACCGATAAACTCATCTTT.

This chain joins TRDV2 and TRDJ1; TRDD3 matches at 7 bases. The CDR3 has 16 amino acids. Germline assignment: CDR1 GEAIGNYY and CDR2 EKD. The V segment lost 3 bases and the J segment 0 bases; nucleotides outside the gene matches: 9. CDR3 sequence: CACDGLTGAYTDKLIF. DNA of the CDR3: TGTGCCTGTGACGGCCTTACTGGGGCCTACACCGATAAACTCATCTTT.

This clone was observed a few times. V gene TRDV1 combines with J gene TRDJ1; 13 nucleotides agree with TRDD3. Trimming removed 9 bases from V and 0 bases from J; junction bases left unmatched: 19. The germline V gene encodes CDR1 TSWWSYY and CDR2 QGS. There are 20 residues in the CDR3. CDR3 bases: TGTGCTCTCCCTACCCGTACTGGGGGATACGCACCCCTTTACACCGATAAACTCATCTTT. Translating it yields CALPTRTGGYAPLYTDKLIF.

The chain uses TRDV2 and TRDJ3, with TRDD3 identical over 12 bases. The J gene, left out of TCRdb, was set here by checking the DNA against germline. V lost 0 bases, J lost 7 bases, and 12 bases stayed unmatched. This CDR3 comprises 20 residues. The V gene's germline CDR1 is GEAIGNYY and CDR2 EKD. The CDR3 protein is CACDTADLGDTHKDTRQMFF. The CDR3 region has the DNA TGTGCCTGTGACACCGCAGACCTGGGGGATACGCATAAAGACACCCGACAGATGTTTTTC.

This clone appeared a few times. The chain uses TRDV1 and TRDJ1, with 8 bases lining up with TRDD3. The CDR3 is made up of 20 amino acids. The J segment lost 3 bases and the V segment lost 7 bases, leaving 25 bases of the junction unmatched. Per the germline V gene, CDR1 is TSWWSYY and CDR2 is QGS. The CDR3 is CALAVPRRYYWGPVADKLIF. As DNA, the CDR3 is TGTGCTCTTGCGGTCCCTAGAAGATATTACTGGGGGCCCGTCGCCGATAAACTCATCTTT.

Only a few counts were recorded for this clone. V gene TRDV2 combines with J gene TRDJ1, with TRDD3 as a possible D gene (5 bases). The length of the CDR3 is 14 residues. The germline V gene encodes CDR1 GEAIGNYY and CDR2 EKD. V was shortened by 3 bases and J by 0 bases, with 10 bases between the two germline ends. CDR3: CACDPLGDTDKLIF. In DNA, the CDR3 is TGTGCCTGTGACCCCCTGGGAGACACCGATAAACTCATCTTT.

There are a few counts of this clone. V usage is TRDV2 and J usage is TRDJ3; TRDD3 agrees at 10 bases. The CDR3 totals 21 residues. Germline V CDR1 and CDR2: GEAIGNYY, EKD. The J segment lost 0 bases and the V segment lost 0 bases, leaving 10 bases of the junction unmatched. As DNA, the CDR3 is TGTGCCTGTGACACCGCCATGGGGGATACCCTCAGCTCCTGGGACACCCGACAGATGTTTTTC. Translation: CACDTAMGDTLSSWDTRQMFF.

This clone was observed a few times. For the CDR3, the DNA is TGTGCCTGTGACGCCTTGCTGGGGGATACGCTCGAGTACACCGATAAACTCATCTTT. This codes for CACDALLGDTLEYTDKLIF. The J gene is TRDJ1, the V gene TRDV2; TRDD3 aligns across 12 bases. Germline CDR1 and CDR2: GEAIGNYY and EKD. The CDR3 is 19 residues long. With 3 bases clipped from V and 0 bases from J, the junction kept 13 bases outside the gene matches.

This clone has only a few counts. The chain employs TRDV2 and TRDJ1; 7 bases fit TRDD3. The junction had 22 bases not matched to a gene; V was cut back by 1 base and J by 0 bases. Per germline, CDR1 GEAIGNYY and CDR2 EKD. The CDR3 loop spans 21 amino acids. The CDR3 here is CACDTVATYGLSGGHTDKLIF. CDR3 sequence (DNA): TGTGCCTGTGACACGGTAGCGACCTACGGGCTTAGTGGGGGACACACCGATAAACTCATCTTT.

CDR3 sequence reads: CACDTVGEIPDKLIF. CDR3 nucleotides: TGTGCCTGTGACACCGTGGGGGAGATCCCCGATAAACTCATCTTT. The rearrangement joins TRDV2 to TRDJ1; 7 nucleotides match TRDD3. The junction had 6 bases not matched to a gene; V was cut back by 0 bases and J by 3 bases. The CDR3 is made up of 15 amino acids. Per the germline V gene, CDR1 is GEAIGNYY and CDR2 is EKD.

This clone was recorded a few times. The J gene is TRDJ1, the V gene TRDV2; 9 bases are shared with TRDD3. J gave up 3 bases and V 2 bases, and 9 bases lay outside the gene matches. In germline, CDR1 is GEAIGNYY, CDR2 EKD. There are 16 residues in the CDR3. Here the CDR3 reads CACDSWGIPGPDKLIF. The CDR3 DNA reads TGTGCCTGTGACAGCTGGGGGATCCCCGGGCCCGATAAACTCATCTTT.

The chain carries TRDV2 and TRDJ1; TRDD3 agrees at 8 bases. Germline V CDR1 and CDR2: GEAIGNYY, EKD. With 2 bases clipped from V and 2 bases from J, the junction kept 12 bases outside the gene matches. This CDR3 spans 17 amino acids. CDR3 DNA: TGTGCCTGTGACATACTGGGGGCCCCCGACGAGACCGATAAACTCATCTTT. Residues: CACDILGAPDETDKLIF.